This TCR beta chain was recorded in a study of cytomegalovirus exposure and HLA in healthy donors. Overall study: Of the donors genotyped, some 400 in all, less than 90% fell in the Caucasian-associated ancestry cluster. Regarding the study as a whole: Researchers had no immune exposure information except CMV serostatus available. In an earlier analysis, productive rearrangement rates for most beta V segments clustered near 87% or 30%.

On this clone: The antigen is unknown.

Vbeta (60) and Jbeta (13) primers were used in the PCR. Repertoires were generated with immunoSEQ multiplex PCR, while TCRdb's copy carries only in-frame clones and drops some. The sample has under 200,000 clones, more than 65% seen once. Germline assignment: CDR1 DFQATT and CDR2 SNEGSKA (reference sequence). The CDR3 contains 10 residues. Trimming left V 7 bases short and J 8 bases short, with 8 bases between. This TCR came from a woman aged 45 to 65 in good health and CMV-seronegative. The chain uses TRBV20-1 and TRBJ1-4; D might be TRBD1 (6 bases). The sample comprised PBMCs. CDR3 coding DNA: TGCAGTGTCGGACAGGAAAAACTGTTTTTT. As protein: CSVGQEKLFF.